A single sample is the source of the 23 T cell receptor beta chains below, sequenced in a study of blood T cells in healthy people across ages. The use of a sample-barcoded 5' primer and a J-beta primer mix characterized a second PCR of roughly 6 to 11 cycles. TCRdb reanalysed the 5' RACE reads using MiXCR and keeps one entry per CDR3 protein. The top ten hold approximately 19% of the sample, which has 1 million or so distinct CDR3 sequences, 35% to 50% seen once. Sample: blood. All receptors derive from a woman aged 55-75 years in good health.

V gene TRBV4-2 combines with J gene TRBJ2-5, with 7 bases matching TRBD1. V was pared by 1 base and J by 13 bases, with 18 bases of the junction left unmatched. The CDR3 contains 16 residues. Germline V gives CDR1 LGHNA, CDR2 YNFKEQ. CDR3 nucleotides: TGTGCCAGCAGCCAAGGTGCCGGGACAGTGCTCCTCGAGCTGTACTTC. Its protein product is CASSQGAGTVLLELYF.

This clonotype was found once. The chain couples TRBV14 to TRBJ2-7; the D call may be TRBD1 or TRBD2 (5 bases each). Germline-derived CDR1 and CDR2 are SGHDN and FVKESK. V was pared by 3 bases and J by 0 bases, with 9 bases between. This CDR3 region has 14 residues. CDR3 sequence reads: CASSQGVRSYEQYF. Here the CDR3 DNA reads TGTGCCAGCAGCCAGGGGGTTCGCTCCTACGAGCAGTACTTC.

The V gene is TRBV4-1, the J gene TRBJ1-1; D gene unclear. V was trimmed by 0 bases and J by 5 bases, leaving 13 bases between them. The CDR3 length is 15 residues. CDR1 is MGHRA and CDR2 is YSYEKL in the germline V gene. In DNA, the CDR3 is TGCGCCAGCAGCCAAGAACAAGGGCAGAGGACTGAAGCTTTCTTT. Its protein is CASSQEQGQRTEAFF.

The rearrangement links TRBV20-1 to TRBJ2-5; 10 bases are shared with TRBD2. CDR3 length: 16 residues. The trim removed 3 bases at V and 5 bases at J, leaving 12 bases unmatched. Germline V CDR1 and CDR2: DFQATT, SNEGSKA (reference sequence). CDR3 residues: CSARWASGRDRETQYF. The DNA for the CDR3 is TGCAGTGCTAGGTGGGCTAGCGGGAGAGATCGGGAGACCCAGTACTTC.

The chain has TRBV15 and TRBJ2-7, with D perhaps TRBD2 (6 bases). The germline V and J ends were trimmed by 6 bases and 1 base, with 16 bases remaining between them. The germline gives CDR1 LNHNV, CDR2 YYDKDF (reference sequence). This CDR3 contains 15 residues. The chain's CDR3 is CATRAAGRKSYEQYF. The CDR3 DNA is TGTGCCACCAGGGCCGCGGGGCGAAAATCCTACGAGCAGTACTTC.

V is TRBV27 and J is TRBJ2-7; D is perhaps TRBD2 (6 bases). Looked up from germline, CDR1 is MNHEY and CDR2 is SMNVEV (reference sequence). This CDR3 is built from 15 residues. Between the trimmed V and J ends, which lost 3 bases and 0 bases, there was a span of 12 bases. The CDR3 DNA reads as TGTGCCAGCAGTTTGAATCGGGGGAGCTCCTACGAGCAGTACTTC. This codes for CASSLNRGSSYEQYF.

This clonotype was counted only a few times. The genes are TRBV28 and TRBJ2-1, with a weak D call TRBD1 (5 bases). Trimming removed 4 bases from V and 4 bases from J, with 8 bases in between. CDR1 is MDHEN and CDR2 is SYDVKM in the germline V gene. This CDR3 comprises 13 residues. Here the CDR3 DNA reads TGTGCCAGCAGTTCGACAGCTTACAATGAGCAGTTCTTC. This codes for CASSSTAYNEQFF. Based on the CDR3 plus reference TRBV28 and TRBJ2-1, the full variable domain is DVKVTQSSRYLVKRTGEKVFLECVQDMDHENMFWYRQDPGLGLRLIYFSYDVKMKEKGDIPEGYSVSREKKERFSLILESASTNQTSMYLCASSSTAYNEQFFGPGTRLTVL.

V usage is TRBV10-3 and J usage is TRBJ2-7; 9 bases line up with TRBD1. J lost 3 bases, V lost 6 bases, and 3 bases had no gene match. The length of the CDR3 is 13 residues. Germline assignment: CDR1 ENHRY and CDR2 SYGVKD. For the CDR3, the DNA is TGTGCCATCAGAGACAGGGGGAACTACGAGCAGTACTTC. Amino acid sequence: CAIRDRGNYEQYF.

The chain carries TRBV2 and TRBJ1-2; tentative D call: TRBD1 (6 bases). Trimming shortened V by 6 bases and J by 6 bases, and 14 bases separated the two germline ends. Germline V CDR1 and CDR2: SNHLY, FYNNEI. The CDR3 consists of 13 residues. The CDR3 is CASSQEGVDGYTF. CDR3 sequence (DNA): TGTGCCAGCAGCCAGGAGGGGGTGGATGGCTACACCTTC. The complete variable domain, with remaining parts taken from reference TRBV2 and TRBJ1-2, reads EPEVTQTPSHQVTQMGQEVILRCVPISNHLYFYWYRQILGQKVEFLVSFYNNEISEKSEIFDDQFSVERPDGSNFTLKIRSTKLEDSAMYFCASSQEGVDGYTFGSGTRLTVV.

This clonotype was observed once. The CDR3: CASSPRESHEQFF. CDR3 nucleotides: TGTGCCAGCTCACCAAGGGAGTCGCATGAGCAGTTCTTC. V is TRBV18 and J is TRBJ2-1, with D perhaps matching TRBD2 (5 bases). The CDR3 sequence is 13 residues long. Trimming stripped 2 bases from V and 8 bases from J, with 10 bases between. In germline, CDR1 is KGHSH, CDR2 LQKENI.

This clonotype was seen a few times. V is TRBV7-8 and J is TRBJ2-7; 7 nucleotides agree with TRBD2. Trimming removed 5 bases from V and 0 bases from J; junction bases left unmatched: 10. The CDR3 has 16 residues. Germline loops: CDR1 SGHVS, CDR2 FQNEAQ. In nucleotides, the CDR3 is TGTGCCAGCAGCCAGACACCGCGCGGGAGCTCCTACGAGCAGTACTTC. Translation gives CASSQTPRGSSYEQYF.

This chain joins TRBV29-1 and TRBJ2-1, with D possibly matching TRBD2 (7 bases). There are 13 residues in the CDR3. Deletions cut 7 bases from V and 5 bases from J, with 15 bases between. Germline V CDR1 and CDR2: SQVTM, ANQGSEA. CDR3 residues: CSAEGGDHNEQFF. CDR3 DNA: TGCAGCGCCGAGGGGGGGGACCACAATGAGCAGTTCTTC.

The chain joins TRBV28 to TRBJ2-6; D unclear. The CDR3 runs to 15 residues. Germline V gives CDR1 MDHEN, CDR2 SYDVKM. V dropped 7 bases and J dropped 1 base, with 11 bases sitting between them. This chain's CDR3 is CASTRLVSGANVLTF. The CDR3 DNA is TGTGCCAGCACCCGGTTGGTGTCTGGGGCCAACGTCCTGACTTTC.

The chain has TRBV6-1 and TRBJ2-3; TRBD2 agrees at 8 bases. The CDR3 consists of 14 residues. The germline gives CDR1 MNHNS, CDR2 SASEGT. Trimming at V came to 8 bases and at J to 0 bases, leaving 4 bases not matched to a gene. The CDR3 DNA sequence: TGTGCCAGCGAACCTAGCGGGAGCACAGATACGCAGTATTTT. Residues: CASEPSGSTDTQYF.

The rearrangement joins TRBV9 to TRBJ2-7; 12 bases agree with TRBD2. The germline V gene encodes CDR1 SGDLS and CDR2 YYNGEE. V dropped 1 base and J dropped 7; count of bases not matched to a gene: 3. The CDR3 loop spans 14 amino acids. CDR3: CASSVLAGGIEQYF. DNA of the CDR3: TGTGCCAGCAGCGTACTAGCGGGAGGGATTGAGCAGTACTTC.

The chain carries TRBV25-1 and TRBJ2-1; 12 positions match TRBD2. V shed 8 bases, J shed 4 bases, and the junction held 21 bases outside the gene matches. Germline lookup yields CDR1 MGHDK and CDR2 SYGVNS. The CDR3 length is 20 residues. CDR3 protein: CASGGLPILAGGPVYNEQFF. In DNA form, the CDR3 reads TGTGCCAGCGGCGGACTCCCAATCCTAGCGGGAGGGCCGGTATACAATGAGCAGTTCTTC.

This CDR3 reads CASSHPPQQETQYF. CDR3 sequence (DNA): TGTGCCAGCAGCCACCCCCCCCAACAAGAGACCCAGTACTTC. The gene calls are TRBV11-2 and TRBJ2-5; D unresolved. The CDR3 is made up of 14 amino acids. V was shortened by 5 bases and J by 2 bases, with 12 bases between the two germline ends. Germline lookup yields CDR1 SGHAT and CDR2 FQNNGV.

This rearrangement joins TRBV9 to TRBJ2-3, with TRBD2 matching over 9 bases. CDR1 and CDR2 (germline): SGDLS, YYNGEE. This CDR3 region has 18 residues. The ends lost 4 bases at V and 0 bases at J; junction bases unmatched: 12. The chain's CDR3 is CASSSPSGVDISTDTQYF. CDR3 sequence (DNA): TGTGCCAGCAGCTCTCCTAGCGGGGTCGATATTAGCACAGATACGCAGTATTTT.

This clonotype occurred a few times. This sequence joins TRBV2 and TRBJ2-3; D is possibly TRBD1 or TRBD2 (5 bases each). The CDR3 covers 13 residues. CDR1 is SNHLY, CDR2 FYNNEI, per germline. The germline V and J ends were trimmed by 8 bases and 1 base, with 10 bases remaining between them. This CDR3 reads CASGGLGTDTQYF. In DNA, the CDR3 is TGTGCCAGCGGGGGTTTGGGCACAGATACGCAGTATTTT.

There are a few counts of this clonotype. The rearrangement uses TRBV20-1 and TRBJ2-3, with D possibly being TRBD2 (6 bases). V dropped 2 bases and J dropped 0 bases, with 15 bases sitting between them. Germline V CDR1 and CDR2: DFQATT, SNEGSKA (reference sequence). The CDR3 is made up of 16 amino acids. CDR3 region: CSARPASAGSTDTQYF. The DNA of the CDR3 is TGCAGTGCTAGACCTGCCTCGGCGGGGAGCACAGATACGCAGTATTTT.

This clonotype was counted a few times. The V gene is TRBV6-4, the J gene TRBJ2-5; 8 bases are a match to TRBD1. This CDR3 has 14 residues. CDR1 MRHNA and CDR2 SNTAGT come from the germline V gene. V shed 4 bases and J 5 bases; nucleotides not matched to a gene: 6. The CDR3 loop reads CASSANRGTETQYF. The CDR3 bases are TGTGCCAGCAGTGCAAACAGGGGGACGGAGACCCAGTACTTC.

Of note for this clonotype: A much larger clone lies one base from this, so it may be a read error. The chain has TRBV29-1 and TRBJ2-7, with D possibly TRBD1 on 6 matching bases. The J call may not be correct, given that the DNA end is closer to TRBJ2-5. This CDR3 has 13 residues. Looked up from germline, CDR1 is SQVTM and CDR2 is ANQGSEA. CDR3 nucleotide sequence: TGCAGCGTAGGGACAAGGTATGGTGCGACCCAGTACTTC. Protein: CSVGTRYGATQYF.

This clonotype has more than one count but fewer than ten. The chain links TRBV29-1 to TRBJ2-1; D is unresolved. Germline V gene data show CDR1 as SQVTM and CDR2 as ANQGSEA. This CDR3 has 11 amino acids. V was clipped by 8 bases and J by 0 bases, with 5 bases between them. CDR3 amino acids: CSLTSYNEQFF. CDR3 nucleotides: TGCAGCCTCACCTCCTACAATGAGCAGTTCTTC.